These 27 T cell receptor beta chains were all obtained from the same sample, sequenced in a study of cytomegalovirus exposure and HLA in healthy donors. The PCR ran on 60 Vbeta and 13 Jbeta primers. Using immunoSEQ multiplex PCR, the repertoire was profiled, and TCRdb retains in-frame clones only, with some absent. Of roughly 56,000 clones in the sample, around 85% were seen once. The sequencing input was PBMCs. Source of these receptors: a boy under 18 in good health and CMV-seropositive.

The J gene is TRBJ1-5, the V gene TRBV7-9; D remains ambiguous. CDR1 SEHNR and CDR2 FQNEAQ come from the germline V gene (reference sequence). This CDR3 is built from 13 residues. Trimming took off 0 bases at V and 6 bases at J, with 6 bases between the two ends. CDR3 nucleotides: TGTGCCAGCAGCTTAGCGCTGGCTCAGCCCCAGCATTTT. It specifies CASSLALAQPQHF.

The J gene is TRBJ1-5, the V gene TRBV27; 8 bases line up with TRBD1. The length of the CDR3 is 14 residues. In germline, CDR1 is MNHEY, CDR2 SMNVEV (reference sequence). J was trimmed by 6 bases and V by 8 bases; bases with no gene match: 9. CDR3 residues: CASGRDRQGQPQHF. The CDR3 DNA is TGTGCCAGCGGCAGGGACAGGCAAGGTCAGCCCCAGCATTTT.

The chain has TRBV7-8 and TRBJ2-2, with 8 bases aligning to TRBD2. There are 18 residues in the CDR3. Trimming took 1 base from V and 5 from J; bases not matched to a gene: 12. Germline assignment: CDR1 SGHVS and CDR2 FQNEAQ. The chain's CDR3 is CASSLEGLGGGSTGELFF. CDR3 DNA sequence: TGTGCCAGCAGCTTAGAGGGACTAGGGGGAGGGTCTACCGGGGAGCTGTTTTTT.

This clone was seen a handful of times. This rearrangement joins TRBV5-5 to TRBJ2-2, with TRBD1 matching over 8 bases. There are 15 residues in the CDR3. Germline V gives CDR1 SGHKS, CDR2 YYEKEE (reference sequence). V shed 7 bases, J shed 7 bases, and the junction held 12 bases outside the gene matches. CDR3 residues: CASQRDRSMGGELFF. DNA for the CDR3: TGTGCCAGCCAACGGGACAGGTCCATGGGCGGGGAGCTGTTTTTT.

The chain carries TRBV7-9 and TRBJ2-5; D unclear. The germline V gene encodes CDR1 SEHNR and CDR2 FQNEAQ (reference sequence). The CDR3 has 14 residues. Trimming stripped 2 bases from V and 9 bases from J, with 16 bases between. Here the CDR3 reads CASSLNLRTGAQYF. Written as DNA, the CDR3 is TGTGCCAGCAGCTTAAATCTACGAACTGGAGCCCAGTACTTC.

CDR3 residues: CASSGDRPLGTQYF. CDR3 nucleotide sequence: TGTGCCAGCAGTGGAGACAGGCCCCTGGGGACCCAGTACTTC. The V gene is TRBV6-1, the J gene TRBJ2-5; a weak D match, TRBD1 (6 bases). V lost 4 bases to trimming and J lost 7 bases, with 16 bases between them. The CDR3 contains 14 residues. Germline V gene sequence: CDR1 MNHNS, CDR2 SASEGT.

The J gene is TRBJ1-1, the V gene TRBV29-1; 7 nucleotides agree with TRBD1. Looked up from germline, CDR1 is SQVTM and CDR2 is ANQGSEA. V gave up 4 bases and J gave up 3 bases; unmatched junction bases: 5. The CDR3 contains 13 residues. CDR3 coding DNA: TGCAGCGTTGTGGGGACAGTACACACTGAAGCTTTCTTT. As protein: CSVVGTVHTEAFF.

This sequence joins TRBV6-1 and TRBJ1-6; D is unclear. V lost 5 bases, J lost 2 bases, and 7 bases lay in between. The CDR3 consists of 14 residues. Germline CDR1 reads MNHNS; CDR2 reads SASEGT. CDR3 sequence: CASSRSTYNSPLHF. In DNA form, the CDR3 reads TGTGCCAGCAGTCGGTCCACCTATAATTCACCCCTCCACTTT.

Of note for this clone: The CDR3 does not close with the conserved phenylalanine or tryptophan, likely indicating a read error. The chain employs TRBV19 and TRBJ2-7; TRBD2 aligns across 7 bases. The V segment lost 3 bases and the J segment 3 bases; nucleotides outside the gene matches: 2. Germline V gives CDR1 LNHDA, CDR2 SQIVND (reference sequence). This CDR3 has 13 residues. CDR3 coding DNA: TGTGCCAGTAGTATGGGCGGGGGCTACGAGCAGTACCTC. It translates to CASSMGGGYEQYL.

The chain has TRBV9 and TRBJ2-5; D possibly corresponds to TRBD1 (5 bases). The J call may be incorrect, as the DNA end agrees better with TRBJ2-7. Germline V gene sequence: CDR1 SGDLS, CDR2 YYNGEE. CDR3 size: 14 residues. CDR3 DNA: TGTGCCAGCAGCGTAGTGACTCAAGGGGCCGAGCAGTACTTC. This sequence encodes CASSVVTQGAEQYF.

This sequence joins TRBV4-1 and TRBJ1-2; D gene unclear. With 1 base removed from V and 4 bases from J, the gap between germline ends came to 7 bases. The CDR3 totals 13 residues. The germline gives CDR1 MGHRA, CDR2 YSYEKL. CDR3 amino acids: CASSQGLSYGYTF. The CDR3 DNA is TGCGCCAGCAGCCAAGGACTGAGCTATGGCTACACCTTC.

The V call is TRBV27, the J call TRBJ1-1, with D tentatively TRBD1 (5 bases). Trimming removed 1 base from V and 3 bases from J, with 18 bases in between. CDR1 and CDR2 (germline): MNHEY, SMNVEV (reference sequence). The CDR3 contains 17 residues. The CDR3 DNA is TGTGCCAGCAGTTTATATGGGGTCGGGGGGGTTTACACTGAAGCTTTCTTT. This codes for CASSLYGVGGVYTEAFF.

The chain carries TRBV2 and TRBJ1-5, with TRBD1 matching 7 bases. With V trimmed by 5 bases and J by 2 bases, 9 bases remained unmatched. The germline V gene encodes CDR1 SNHLY and CDR2 FYNNEI. The CDR3 totals 16 residues. The CDR3 DNA reads TGTGCCAGCAGTTTTAAACAGGGGTTTGGCAATCAGCCCCAGCATTTT. It codes for CASSFKQGFGNQPQHF.

V usage is TRBV7-9 and J usage is TRBJ1-4; D is unclear. CDR1 is SEHNR and CDR2 is FQNEAQ in the germline V gene (reference sequence). V lost 5 bases and J 5 bases, leaving 9 bases between the germline ends. The CDR3 is 13 amino acids. The DNA for the CDR3 is TGTGCCAGCAGCGTACAGATAAATGAAAAACTGTTTTTT. Translation gives CASSVQINEKLFF. Complete variable domain (other parts from reference TRBV7-9 and TRBJ1-4): DTGVSQNPRHKITKRGQNVTFRCDPISEHNRLYWYRQTLGQGPEFLTYFQNEAQLEKSRLLSDRFSAERPKGSFSTLEIQRTEQGDSAMYLCASSVQINEKLFFGSGTQLSVL.

CDR3: CASSSHRTNQPQHF. CDR3 sequence (DNA): TGTGCCAGCAGTAGTCACAGGACCAATCAGCCCCAGCATTTT. The V gene is TRBV6-1, the J gene TRBJ1-5, with a weak D call TRBD1 (5 bases). The germline CDR1 and CDR2 sequences are MNHNS and SASEGT. The CDR3 covers 14 residues. V was pared by 5 bases and J by 3 bases, with 11 bases between.

J is TRBJ2-4 and V is TRBV2; D remains ambiguous. V lost 4 bases, J lost 6 bases, and 16 bases lay in between. Germline V gives CDR1 SNHLY, CDR2 FYNNEI. This CDR3 region has 15 residues. The CDR3 sequence is CASSGPTGSRNIQYF. The CDR3 DNA reads as TGTGCCAGCAGTGGACCTACCGGTAGCAGAAACATTCAGTACTTC.

The chain has TRBV4-1 and TRBJ1-1; TRBD1 is a possible D gene (6 bases). Trimming pared 0 bases from V and 2 bases from J, leaving 19 bases between. Germline assignment: CDR1 MGHRA and CDR2 YSYEKL. The CDR3 is 18 amino acids. The CDR3 sequence is CASSQEFSRGNGNTEAFF. In DNA form, the CDR3 reads TGCGCCAGCAGCCAAGAGTTTTCAAGGGGGAACGGAAACACTGAAGCTTTCTTT.

J is TRBJ1-5 and V is TRBV6-1, with D maybe TRBD1 (5 bases). V was trimmed by 6 bases and J by 4 bases, leaving 10 bases between them. Germline V gene sequence: CDR1 MNHNS, CDR2 SASEGT. The CDR3 has 13 residues. DNA for the CDR3: TGTGCCAGCAGGACCCAGGGAAATCAGCCCCAGCATTTT. Its translation: CASRTQGNQPQHF.

The chain is built from TRBV7-2 and TRBJ1-2; D remains ambiguous. V was clipped by 5 bases and J by 7 bases, with 11 bases between them. The germline V gene encodes CDR1 SGHTA and CDR2 FQGNSA. The CDR3 covers 12 residues. The CDR3 loop reads CASSPVRGGYTF. The DNA of the CDR3 is TGTGCCAGCAGCCCGGTCCGGGGTGGCTACACCTTC.

The chain couples TRBV10-2 to TRBJ1-1; TRBD1 agrees at 7 bases. Germline assignment: CDR1 WSHSY and CDR2 SAAADI. The CDR3 covers 14 residues. V lost 2 bases and J lost 6; bases outside the gene matches: 6. Written as DNA, the CDR3 is TGCGCCAGCAGTGAGCGACAGGGAAGCTCTGAAGCTTTCTTT. Its protein is CASSERQGSSEAFF.

This clone was counted between two and nine times. The CDR3: CASSKEGNRSFSYEQYF. In DNA form, the CDR3 reads TGTGCCAGCAGCAAAGAGGGGAACAGGTCTTTCTCCTACGAGCAGTACTTC. This chain connects TRBV21-1 to TRBJ2-7; TRBD1, the D gene given by the table, was not confirmed from the DNA. TRBV21-1 corresponds to a pseudogene. This CDR3 contains 17 residues.

The count of this clone is one. This rearrangement joins TRBV6-1 to TRBJ2-1; 7 bases fit TRBD2. Trimming took 7 bases from V and 9 from J; bases not matched to a gene: 12. Germline CDR1 MNHNS, CDR2 SASEGT. The CDR3 extends over 14 amino acids. CDR3: CASNGIAGGGEQFF. CDR3 coding DNA: TGTGCCAGCAATGGGATCGCCGGCGGGGGTGAGCAGTTCTTC.

This chain connects TRBV27 to TRBJ2-2; a possible D gene is TRBD2 (5 bases). The germline gives CDR1 MNHEY, CDR2 SMNVEV (reference sequence). The CDR3 sequence is 13 residues long. Between the trimmed V and J ends, which lost 8 bases and 7 bases, there was a span of 14 bases. In DNA, the CDR3 is TGTGCCAGCGAACGGGGATCGGGCGGGGAGCTGTTTTTT. Amino acids: CASERGSGGELFF.

This chain connects TRBV5-6 to TRBJ2-7, with D unclear. This CDR3 contains 13 residues. The V end lost 2 bases, the J end lost 3 bases, and 9 bases lay between the germline ends. Germline CDR1 is SGHDT and CDR2 is YYEEEE. This CDR3 is CASSLLRNYEQYF. The CDR3 nucleotides are TGTGCCAGCAGCTTACTTCGAAACTACGAGCAGTACTTC.

The J gene is TRBJ2-7, the V gene TRBV4-1, with 7 bases identical to TRBD1. Per germline, CDR1 MGHRA and CDR2 YSYEKL. V gave up 3 bases and J gave up 4 bases; unmatched junction bases: 9. The CDR3 contains 15 residues. CDR3: CASSHPSAGGYEQYF. CDR3 nucleotide sequence: TGCGCCAGCAGCCATCCCTCGGCAGGGGGTTACGAGCAGTACTTC.

V gene TRBV11-2 combines with J gene TRBJ2-2; D perhaps matches TRBD2 (6 bases). Trimming cost V 10 bases and J 2 bases, with 14 bases left between them. Germline CDR1 SGHAT, CDR2 FQNNGV. This CDR3 has 14 amino acids. The CDR3 spells CATKGTPNTGELFF. The CDR3 DNA sequence: TGTGCCACAAAGGGGACTCCAAACACCGGGGAGCTGTTTTTT.

Comments on this clone: One junction end does not reproduce the germline sequence, and a read error may be involved. The chain is built from TRBV7-9 and TRBJ2-6, with D tentatively TRBD2 (5 bases). Germline lookup yields CDR1 SEHNR and CDR2 FQNEAQ (reference sequence). This CDR3 is 17 amino acids long. The CDR3 DNA follows: TGTTCCAGCAGCCGACTACTGGGATCCTCTGGGGCCAACGTCCTGACTTTC. Protein sequence: CSSSRLLGSSGANVLTF.